This T cell receptor (beta chain) was found in a study of T-cell reconstitution after alpha-beta-depleted transplantation in children. This clonotype was observed many times. Its antigen is not identified. Trimming cost V 0 bases and J 5 bases, with 17 bases left between them. Germline CDR1 is DFQATT and CDR2 is SNEGSKA (reference sequence). CDR3 length: 16 amino acids. Preparation of the TCRbeta library was carried out with unique molecular identifiers. MiXCR, run by TCRdb on the PCR reads, gives a single entry per CDR3 protein. The sample carries around 300,000 distinct CDR3 sequences, around 7.3% recorded once. Study-wide results and limits: Reported findings indicate that, about two months after transplant, alpha-beta T cells came from several hundred expanded clones, which were derived from non-depleted graft cells. It was newly produced T cells that mostly accounted for T-cell counts and diversity one year after transplant. Several patients had high TCRbeta diversity at day 60; it came from surviving recipient T cells and thymic progenitors.

The clonotype originates from a female patient between 2 and 15 years old who had a stem cell transplant for Fanconi anemia, so the T cells may come from the graft donor. The chain employs TRBV20-1 and TRBJ2-1, with no clear D. Specimen: peripheral blood, collected 360 days after TCRalphabeta/CD19-depleted stem cell transplant. The CDR3 sequence is CSAREFEAARDNEQFF. CDR3 bases: TGCAGTGCTAGAGAGTTCGAGGCCGCTAGGGACAATGAGCAGTTCTTC.